This record looks at one T cell receptor beta chain sequence and its context. This record comes from a study of cytomegalovirus exposure and HLA in healthy donors. Overall study: For the roughly 370 genotyped donors, approximately 83% fell within the Caucasian-associated ancestry cluster.

Unmatched junction bases numbered 5, after V lost 0 bases and J lost 4 bases. Germline V gene data show CDR1 as SGDLS and CDR2 as YYNGEE. CDR3 length: 15 amino acids. The study ran its PCR with 60 Vbeta and 13 Jbeta primers. This table comes from immunoSEQ multiplex PCR, and its TCRdb copy is limited to in-frame clones, with some not included. This table lists 200,000 to 250,000 clones. The rearrangement links TRBV9 to TRBJ2-3, with 7 bases fitting TRBD1. Sequenced input: PBMCs. The clonotype originates from a young woman in good health and CMV-seropositive. The CDR3 sequence is CASSVGQGIADTQYF. The CDR3 DNA follows: TGTGCCAGCAGCGTAGGACAGGGAATTGCAGATACGCAGTATTTT. Variable domain in full (rest from reference TRBV9 and TRBJ2-3): DSGVTQTPKHLITATGQRVTLRCSPRSGDLSVYWYQQSLDQGLQFLIQYYNGEERAKGNILERFSAQQFPDLHSELNLSSLELGDSALYFCASSVGQGIADTQYFGPGTRLTVL.